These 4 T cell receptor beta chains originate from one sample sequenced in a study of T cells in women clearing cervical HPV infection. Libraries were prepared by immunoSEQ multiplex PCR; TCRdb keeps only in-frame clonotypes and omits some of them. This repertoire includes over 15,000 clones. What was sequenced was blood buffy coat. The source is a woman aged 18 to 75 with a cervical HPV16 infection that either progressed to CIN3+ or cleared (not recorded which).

The chain's CDR3 is CASSLQSNQPQHF. CDR3 bases read: TGTGCCAGCAGTTTACAGTCCAATCAGCCC. The chain couples TRBV28 to TRBJ1-5, with D uncertain. The read terminates 3 residues ahead of where the CDR3 ends, so the germline J gene completes it. The V end lost 2 bases, the J end lost 3 bases, and 5 bases lay between the germline ends. This CDR3 region has 13 residues. Germline assignment: CDR1 MDHEN and CDR2 SYDVKM.

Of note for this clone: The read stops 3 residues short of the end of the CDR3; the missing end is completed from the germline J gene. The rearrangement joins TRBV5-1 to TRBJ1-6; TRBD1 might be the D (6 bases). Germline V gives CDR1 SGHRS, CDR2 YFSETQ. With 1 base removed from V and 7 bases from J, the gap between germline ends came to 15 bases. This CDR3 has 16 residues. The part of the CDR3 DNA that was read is TGCGCCAGCAGCTTGAGGGCAGGGGAGTGGAATTCACCC. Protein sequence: CASSLRAGEWNSP. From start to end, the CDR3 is CASSLRAGEWNSPLHF. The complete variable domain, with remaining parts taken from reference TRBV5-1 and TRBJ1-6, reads KAGVTQTPRYLIKTRGQQVTLSCSPISGHRSVSWYQQTPGQGLQFLFEYFSETQRNKGNFPGRFSGRQFSNSRSEMNVSTLELGDSALYLCASSLRAGEWNSPLHFGNGTRLTVT.

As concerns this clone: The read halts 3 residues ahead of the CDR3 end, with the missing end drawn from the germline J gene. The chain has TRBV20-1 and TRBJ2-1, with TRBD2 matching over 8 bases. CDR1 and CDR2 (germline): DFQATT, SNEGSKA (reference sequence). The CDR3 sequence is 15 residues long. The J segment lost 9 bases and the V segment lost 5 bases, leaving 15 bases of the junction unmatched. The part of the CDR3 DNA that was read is TGCAGTGCTGTACCCCCCGGCCTGCGGGAGGCTGAG. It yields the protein CSAVPPGLREAE. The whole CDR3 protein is CSAVPPGLREAEQFF.

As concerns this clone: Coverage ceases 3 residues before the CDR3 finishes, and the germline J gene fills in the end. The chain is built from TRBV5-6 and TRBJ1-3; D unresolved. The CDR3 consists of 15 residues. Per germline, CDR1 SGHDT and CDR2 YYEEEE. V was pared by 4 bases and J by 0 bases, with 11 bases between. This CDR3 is CASSLDSYSGNTIYF. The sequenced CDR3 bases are TGTGCCAGCAGCCTGGACTCTTACTCTGGAAACACC.